This T cell receptor beta chain comes out of a study of T cell repertoires in cytomegalovirus infection. Overall study: Through public TCR beta signatures, both CMV infection and matching HLA type were indicated.

This clonotype was seen ten or more times. As yet, its antigen is unknown. TCRdb called the reads again in MiXCR, with one record for every CDR3 protein. The table includes over 100,000 distinct CDR3 sequences, 10% detected once. Study observations and caveats: The response measured ex vivo was dominated by TCR beta clonotypes (HLA-C-restricted and CMV-specific). Summed frequency of public TCR beta families distinguished CMV carriers with the relevant HLA.

The CDR3 is 15 residues long. Trimming pared 5 bases from V and 0 bases from J, leaving 11 bases between. This clonotype originated in a human donor in good health (CMV status not recorded). Some clones in this sample may be carry-over from other donors' samples. This chain connects TRBV12-3 or TRBV12-4 to TRBJ2-1; D might be TRBD2 (5 bases). The sequencing input was PBMCs, sequenced either directly or after in vitro stimulation (not recorded which). DNA for the CDR3: TGTGCCAGCAGTCCCCCCGCGGGCTCCTACAATGAGCAGTTCTTC. This gives the protein CASSPPAGSYNEQFF.